A single sample is the source of the 16 T cell receptor beta chains below, sequenced in a study of spatial heterogeneity in lung cancer. TCRdb re-called the 5' RACE reads with MiXCR, one entry per CDR3 protein. There are some 50,000 distinct CDR3 sequences in the sample; 12% occur only once, and around two fifths lies in the top ten. Time point given: sample taken at primary tumor resection. Sequencing was performed on whole RNA extracted from tumor and nontumor lung tissue, or from frozen PBMC, and the material was left unsorted. The specimen was PBMCs, collected at surgery. These receptors all come from a female donor with early-stage non-small cell lung cancer.

This chain uses TRBV2 with TRBJ1-1; D call uncertain. The CDR3 extends over 12 amino acids. Trimming took 10 bases from V and 4 from J, leaving 13 bases between them. The germline V gene encodes CDR1 SNHLY and CDR2 FYNNEI. The CDR3 DNA follows: TGTGCCAACCCCGAGGATCGCACTGAAGCTTTCTTT. It translates to CANPEDRTEAFF.

This clonotype was detected many times. This chain uses TRBV20-1 with TRBJ1-2; D remains unclear. This CDR3 region has 12 residues. CDR1 and CDR2 (germline): DFQATT, SNEGSKA (reference sequence). The ends were cut back, 6 bases at V and 8 bases at J, with 16 bases in the middle. The CDR3 region has the DNA TGCAGTGCCGTCCCCGGAATTTCAGGCTACACCTTC. Translating it yields CSAVPGISGYTF.

Many counts were recorded for this clonotype. This rearrangement joins TRBV6-5 to TRBJ2-7; 8 bases agree with TRBD2. The CDR3 loop spans 15 amino acids. Trimming cost V 0 bases and J 0 bases; bases outside gene matches: 1. Germline lookup yields CDR1 MNHEY and CDR2 SVGAGI. This chain's CDR3 is CASSYSSGSSYEQYF. In DNA, the CDR3 is TGTGCCAGCAGTTACTCGAGCGGGAGCTCCTACGAGCAGTACTTC.

This clonotype was counted only a few times. The CDR3 loop reads CASSRGVQTGELFF. Written as DNA, the CDR3 is TGCGCCAGCAGCCGGGGTGTCCAGACCGGGGAGCTGTTTTTT. The chain joins TRBV4-3 to TRBJ2-2; D gene ambiguous. Germline V CDR1 and CDR2: LGHNA, YSLEER. V was trimmed by 4 bases and J by 5 bases, leaving 11 bases between them. CDR3 size: 14 residues.

J is TRBJ2-1 and V is TRBV7-3, with 8 positions matching TRBD1. V shed 5 bases, J shed 2 bases, and the junction held 8 bases outside the gene matches. The CDR3 extends over 16 amino acids. Looked up from germline, CDR1 is SGHTA and CDR2 is FQGTGA. CDR3 protein: CASSPGGAGTYNEQFF. The CDR3 DNA is TGTGCCAGCAGCCCAGGGGGCGCGGGGACCTACAATGAGCAGTTCTTC.

This chain connects TRBV10-3 to TRBJ1-6; no firm D call. Germline CDR1 and CDR2: ENHRY and SYGVKD. The CDR3 has 13 amino acids. Between the trimmed V and J ends, which lost 5 bases and 8 bases, there was a span of 10 bases. CDR3 in amino acids: CAISHSDDSPLHF. The CDR3, as DNA: TGTGCCATCAGTCACTCTGATGATTCACCCCTCCACTTT.

The chain joins TRBV18 to TRBJ2-2; no definite D call. V was shortened by 3 bases and J by 8 bases, with 13 bases between the two germline ends. In germline, CDR1 is KGHSH, CDR2 LQKENI. This CDR3 spans 14 amino acids. The CDR3: CASSPKQSQGELFF. CDR3 nucleotide sequence: TGTGCCAGCTCACCGAAACAGAGTCAGGGGGAGCTGTTTTTT.

The sample holds many counts of this clonotype. The V and J genes are TRBV29-1 and TRBJ2-5; D could derive from TRBD1 or TRBD2 (5 bases each). V was pared by 4 bases and J by 5 bases, with 11 bases between. Germline-derived CDR1 and CDR2 are SQVTM and ANQGSEA. The CDR3 has 12 amino acids. The CDR3 protein is CSVVRGVETQYF. CDR3 sequence (DNA): TGCAGCGTTGTGAGGGGAGTGGAGACCCAGTACTTC.

The chain is built from TRBV11-2 and TRBJ2-3; D unclear. The CDR3 sequence is 11 residues long. Germline V gene sequence: CDR1 SGHAT, CDR2 FQNNGV. V shed 4 bases and J shed 6 bases, with 5 bases lying between them. The CDR3 DNA is TGTGCCAGCAGCTCGTACGATACGCAGTATTTT. This gives the protein CASSSYDTQYF. Supplemented by reference TRBV11-2 and TRBJ2-3, the full variable domain reads EAGVAQSPRYKIIEKRQSVAFWCNPISGHATLYWYQQILGQGPKLLIQFQNNGVVDDSQLPKDRFSAERLKGVDSTLKIQPAKLEDSAVYLCASSSYDTQYFGPGTRLTVL.

This clonotype has a count of ten or more. The V gene is TRBV7-9, the J gene TRBJ1-1, with TRBD1 matching over 7 bases. Germline V gives CDR1 SEHNR, CDR2 FQNEAQ (reference sequence). J was trimmed by 8 bases and V by 5 bases; bases with no gene match: 8. This CDR3 contains 13 residues. CDR3 in amino acids: CASSITGAPEAFF. CDR3 DNA: TGTGCCAGCAGCATAACAGGGGCCCCAGAAGCTTTCTTT.

The chain carries TRBV25-1 and TRBJ1-2; D gene ambiguous. This CDR3 is 12 amino acids long. Germline V gene data show CDR1 as MGHDK and CDR2 as SYGVNS. Trimming stripped 4 bases from V and 1 base from J, with 4 bases between. The CDR3 loop reads CASSVLNYGYTF. CDR3 nucleotide sequence: TGTGCCAGCAGTGTCCTTAACTATGGCTACACCTTC.

In its sample, this clonotype was seen a few times. The rearrangement joins TRBV7-2 to TRBJ2-3; TRBD2 matches 8 bases. This CDR3 is 15 amino acids long. Per the germline V gene, CDR1 is SGHTA and CDR2 is FQGNSA. V gave up 6 bases and J gave up 2 bases; unmatched junction bases: 7. The CDR3 DNA follows: TGTGCCAGCAGGCGGGGGGCTCCCCTCACAGATACGCAGTATTTT. Encoded protein: CASRRGAPLTDTQYF.

This clonotype has more than one count but fewer than ten. The chain joins TRBV6-1 to TRBJ1-5; no firm D call. CDR3 length: 13 residues. V lost 7 bases and J 3 bases, leaving 10 bases between the germline ends. Germline assignment: CDR1 MNHNS and CDR2 SASEGT. The CDR3 DNA is TGTGCCAGCAATTCCGGGCCCAATCAGCCCCAGCATTTT. Translation gives CASNSGPNQPQHF.

In this sample, this clonotype turned up many times. This chain links TRBV27 with TRBJ1-5; a possible D gene is TRBD1 (5 bases). Trimming removed 3 bases from V and 0 bases from J, with 6 bases in between. The CDR3 loop spans 14 amino acids. CDR1 is MNHEY and CDR2 is SMNVEV in the germline V gene (reference sequence). CDR3 region: CASSFRGSNQPQHF. The CDR3 region has the DNA TGTGCCAGCAGTTTTAGGGGTAGCAATCAGCCCCAGCATTTT.

This clonotype was counted between two and nine times. The V gene is TRBV20-1, the J gene TRBJ1-6; a possible D gene is TRBD1 (5 bases). Germline V gives CDR1 DFQATT, CDR2 SNEGSKA (reference sequence). The CDR3 is 16 residues long. V was clipped by 4 bases and J by 6 bases, with 19 bases between them. The CDR3 nucleotides read TGCAGTGCTATACTGGACACCTCCGGGAGTAATTCACCCCTCCACTTT. This translates into CSAILDTSGSNSPLHF.

The J gene is TRBJ1-4, the V gene TRBV18, with TRBD1 identical over 7 bases. Trimming cost V 8 bases and J 2 bases; bases outside gene matches: 11. Germline V gene data show CDR1 as KGHSH and CDR2 as LQKENI. CDR3 length: 16 amino acids. The CDR3 region has the DNA TGTGCCAGCGCCCGGGAAGGCAGGGGGACTAATGAAAAACTGTTTTTT. It codes for CASAREGRGTNEKLFF.